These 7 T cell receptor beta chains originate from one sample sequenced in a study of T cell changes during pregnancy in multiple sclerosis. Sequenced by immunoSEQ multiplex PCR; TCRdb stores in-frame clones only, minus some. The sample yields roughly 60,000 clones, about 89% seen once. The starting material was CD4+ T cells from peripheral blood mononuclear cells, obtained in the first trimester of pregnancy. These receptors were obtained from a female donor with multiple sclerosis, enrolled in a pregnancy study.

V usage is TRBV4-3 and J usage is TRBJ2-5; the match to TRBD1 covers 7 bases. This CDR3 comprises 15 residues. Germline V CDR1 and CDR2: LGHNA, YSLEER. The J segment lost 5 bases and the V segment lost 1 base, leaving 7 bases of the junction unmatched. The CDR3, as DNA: TGCGCCAGCAGCCAAGCGACAGGGTATTCGGAGACCCAGTACTTC. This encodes CASSQATGYSETQYF.

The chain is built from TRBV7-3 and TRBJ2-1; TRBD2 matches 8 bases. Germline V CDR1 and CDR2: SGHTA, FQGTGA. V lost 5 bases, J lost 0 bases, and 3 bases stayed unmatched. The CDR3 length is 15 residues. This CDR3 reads CASSDAGGSYNEQFF. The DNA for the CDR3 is TGTGCCAGCAGCGACGCGGGGGGCTCCTACAATGAGCAGTTCTTC.

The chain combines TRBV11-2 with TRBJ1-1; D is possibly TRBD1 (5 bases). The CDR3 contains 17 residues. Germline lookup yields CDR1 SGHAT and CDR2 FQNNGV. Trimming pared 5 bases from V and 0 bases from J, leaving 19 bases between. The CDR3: CASSPEGRIGMNTEAFF. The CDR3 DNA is TGTGCCAGCAGCCCGGAGGGGCGGATAGGAATGAACACTGAAGCTTTCTTT.

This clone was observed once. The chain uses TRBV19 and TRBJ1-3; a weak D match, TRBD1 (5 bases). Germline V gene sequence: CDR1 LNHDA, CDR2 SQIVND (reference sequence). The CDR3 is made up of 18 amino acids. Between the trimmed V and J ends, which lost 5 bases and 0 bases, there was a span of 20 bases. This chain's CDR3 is CASSPDDSGMDSGNTIYF. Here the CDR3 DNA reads TGTGCCAGTAGTCCGGACGATTCAGGGATGGACTCTGGAAACACCATATATTTT.

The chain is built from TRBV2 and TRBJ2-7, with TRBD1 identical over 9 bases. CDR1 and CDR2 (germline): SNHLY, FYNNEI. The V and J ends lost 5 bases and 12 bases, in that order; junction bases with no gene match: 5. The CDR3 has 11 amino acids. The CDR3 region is CASSQTGGPYF. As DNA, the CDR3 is TGTGCCAGCAGTCAGACAGGGGGACCGTACTTC.

The CDR3 sequence is CASSPAGRQFF. CDR3 coding DNA: TGTGCCAGCAGCCCCGCGGGGAGGCAGTTCTTC. The V gene is TRBV7-3, the J gene TRBJ2-1, with D possibly being TRBD2 (6 bases). Germline CDR1 and CDR2: SGHTA and FQGTGA. V dropped 5 bases and J dropped 12 bases, with 11 bases sitting between them. CDR3 size: 11 residues.

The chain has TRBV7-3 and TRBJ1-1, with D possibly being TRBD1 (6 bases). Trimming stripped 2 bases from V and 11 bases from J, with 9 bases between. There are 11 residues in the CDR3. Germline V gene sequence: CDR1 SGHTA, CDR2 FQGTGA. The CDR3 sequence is CASSLGGAAFF. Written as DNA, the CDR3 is TGTGCCAGCAGCTTAGGGGGGGCGGCTTTCTTT.